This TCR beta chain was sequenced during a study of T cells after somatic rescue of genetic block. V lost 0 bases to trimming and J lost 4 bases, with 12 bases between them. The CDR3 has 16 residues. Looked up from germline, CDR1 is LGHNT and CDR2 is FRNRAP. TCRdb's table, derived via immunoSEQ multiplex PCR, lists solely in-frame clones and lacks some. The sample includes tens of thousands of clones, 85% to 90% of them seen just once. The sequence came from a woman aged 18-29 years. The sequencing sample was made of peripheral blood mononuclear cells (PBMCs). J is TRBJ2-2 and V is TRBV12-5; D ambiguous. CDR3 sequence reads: CASGLVLGRTTGELFF. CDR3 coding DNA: TGTGCTAGTGGTTTGGTATTAGGACGGACCACCGGGGAGCTGTTTTTT.